This is a list of T cell receptor beta chains from one sample in a study of CD8+ T cells in alopecia areata. Generated by immunoSEQ multiplex PCR, the TCRdb table keeps only in-frame clones and is missing some. The sample lists approximately 130,000 clones, approximately 57% occurring once. The material was CD4+ T cells sorted from blood, obtained at week 4, from a patient treated with tofacitinib. The receptors derive from a human donor with alopecia areata. Both conserved end residues are part of each CDR3. The order of the fields is D gene, V gene, clone size, J gene, CDR3 DNA, CDR3 protein. A D gene is named only where the DNA matches it firmly. Expanded clones are given a class, and other clones once, few, many or no size at all.

D: -; V: TRBV5-1; size: -; J: TRBJ1-1; DNA: TGCGCCAGCAGCCAGGAAGGGATGAACACTGAAGCTTTCTTT; CDR3: CASSQEGMNTEAFF
D: -; V: TRBV19; size: -; J: TRBJ2-7; DNA: TGTGCCAGTAGTCCCACATTACAGGGCGACGAGCAGTACTTC; CDR3: CASSPTLQGDEQYF
D: -; V: TRBV29-1; size: -; J: TRBJ2-1; DNA: TGCAGCGTCGCCCCGGGACCCTACAATGAGCAGTTCTTC; CDR3: CSVAPGPYNEQFF
D: -; V: TRBV2; size: -; J: TRBJ2-5; DNA: TGTGCCAGCAGTGACGGGAGTTCCCAAGAGACCCAGTACTTC; CDR3: CASSDGSSQETQYF
D: -; V: TRBV2; size: few; J: TRBJ1-1; DNA: TGTGCCAGCAGTGATATGGGCGGCAGGGCCACTGAAGCTTTCTTT; CDR3: CASSDMGGRATEAFF
D: -; V: TRBV5-1; size: -; J: TRBJ2-5; DNA: TGCGCCAGCAGTAGAGACCAAGAGACCCAGTACTTC; CDR3: CASSRDQETQYF
D: TRBD1; V: TRBV5-1; size: -; J: TRBJ2-5; DNA: TGCGCCAGCAGCACTGGACAGGCCCAAGAGACCCAGTACTTC; CDR3: CASSTGQAQETQYF
D: TRBD2; V: TRBV4-3; size: -; J: TRBJ2-1; DNA: TGCGCCAGCAGCCGCACAGCACAAGCGGGAAGCTCCTACAATGAGCAGTTCTTC; CDR3: CASSRTAQAGSSYNEQFF
D: TRBD2; V: TRBV2; size: -; J: TRBJ2-6; DNA: TGTGCCAGCAGTGAGCGGGGGATTGGGGCCAACGTCCTGACTTTC; CDR3: CASSERGIGANVLTF
D: -; V: TRBV29-1; size: -; J: TRBJ2-7; DNA: TGCAGCGTTGAAGACACCTACTCCTACGAGCAGTACTTC; CDR3: CSVEDTYSYEQYF
D: -; V: TRBV30; size: -; J: TRBJ1-2; DNA: TGTGCCTGGGGCGGGTTCCACACCTTC; CDR3: CAWGGFHTF
D: TRBD1; V: TRBV6-5; size: -; J: TRBJ2-3; DNA: TGTGCCAGCAGACGGACAGGGATCACAGATACGCAGTATTTT; CDR3: CASRRTGITDTQYF
D: TRBD1; V: TRBV5-1; size: -; J: TRBJ1-2; DNA: TGCGCCAGTGGACAGGACTATGGCTACACCTTC; CDR3: CASGQDYGYTF
D: TRBD1; V: TRBV29-1; size: -; J: TRBJ1-2; DNA: TGCAGCGTGGCTACAGGGGGGTGGGATGGCTACACCTTC; CDR3: CSVATGGWDGYTF
D: TRBD1; V: TRBV29-1; size: few; J: TRBJ1-2; DNA: TGCAGCGTAGGGACAGGGAGGGACTATGGCTACACCTTC; CDR3: CSVGTGRDYGYTF
D: TRBD1; V: TRBV4-1; size: few; J: TRBJ1-2; DNA: TGCGCCAGCAGCCAAGAACTTCTCCGGGACAGGGAACGTGGGGGCTACACCTTC; CDR3: CASSQELLRDRERGGYTF
D: -; V: TRBV2; size: -; J: TRBJ1-2; DNA: TGTGCCAGCAGTCGGGAGGAGGGTTTCGGCTACACCTTC; CDR3: CASSREEGFGYTF
D: TRBD1; V: TRBV9; size: -; J: TRBJ2-3; DNA: TGTGCCAGCAGCGTAGACGGGACAGGGCGTGATACGCAGTATTTT; CDR3: CASSVDGTGRDTQYF
D: TRBD1; V: TRBV4-1; size: -; J: TRBJ2-1; DNA: TGCGCCAGCAGCCAAGGACCGGGACAGAGTAACTCCTACAATGAGCAGTTCTTC; CDR3: CASSQGPGQSNSYNEQFF
D: -; V: TRBV15; size: -; J: TRBJ1-1; DNA: TGTGCCACCAGCAGAGATACTGGCAGATTGAACACTGAAGCTTTCTTT; CDR3: CATSRDTGRLNTEAFF
D: TRBD2; V: TRBV7-2; size: few; J: TRBJ2-1; DNA: TGTGCCAGCAGCTTAGAACTAGCGGGAGCTGAGCAGTTCTTC; CDR3: CASSLELAGAEQFF
D: TRBD1; V: TRBV11-2; size: few; J: TRBJ2-5; DNA: TGTGCCAGCAGCGGGGGGACAGGCATATACCAAGAGACCCAGTACTTC; CDR3: CASSGGTGIYQETQYF
D: -; V: TRBV4-1; size: -; J: TRBJ2-3; DNA: TGCGCCAGCAGGCTGAGGGGGACAGATACGCAGTATTTT; CDR3: CASRLRGTDTQYF
D: -; V: TRBV5-1; size: -; J: TRBJ2-1; DNA: TGCGCCAGCGGGGGGACCTTTGGGTACAATGAGCAGTTCTTC; CDR3: CASGGTFGYNEQFF
D: -; V: TRBV7-9; size: many; J: TRBJ1-5; DNA: TGTGCCAGCAGTCAAGAGGCGGGGAGTCAGCCCCAGCATTTT; CDR3: CASSQEAGSQPQHF
D: TRBD2; V: TRBV10-3; size: -; J: TRBJ2-1; DNA: TGTGCCATCAGGTCCGGGACTAGCGGGGCCTCGCGGTCCTACAATGAGCAGTTCTTC; CDR3: CAIRSGTSGASRSYNEQFF
D: -; V: TRBV28; size: -; J: TRBJ2-7; DNA: TGTGCCAGCAGTTTCAGCTCCTACGAGCAGTACTTC; CDR3: CASSFSSYEQYF
D: TRBD2; V: TRBV18; size: few; J: TRBJ2-7; DNA: TGTGCCAGCTCACGACTAGCGGGAGAAAGGGCTTACGAGCAGTACTTC; CDR3: CASSRLAGERAYEQYF
D: -; V: TRBV30; size: -; J: TRBJ1-2; DNA: TGTGCCTGGAGTGGACAGCCCTATGGCTACACCTTC; CDR3: CAWSGQPYGYTF
D: TRBD1; V: TRBV29-1; size: -; J: TRBJ1-2; DNA: TGCAGCGCGGCGGACAGGAACTATGGCTACACCTTC; CDR3: CSAADRNYGYTF
D: TRBD2; V: TRBV29-1; size: -; J: TRBJ2-5; DNA: TGCAGCGGAAAAGGACTAGCGGGCAGAGGGACCCAGTACTTC; CDR3: CSGKGLAGRGTQYF
D: TRBD1; V: TRBV9; size: -; J: TRBJ2-7; DNA: TGTGCCAGCAGCGTAGACGGGACAGGGGGATACGAGCAGTACTTC; CDR3: CASSVDGTGGYEQYF
D: -; V: TRBV7-2; size: -; J: TRBJ2-4; DNA: TGTGCCAGCAGCTTAATTTCAGGTGCACAAGACATTCAGTACTTC; CDR3: CASSLISGAQDIQYF
D: -; V: TRBV4-3; size: -; J: TRBJ2-3; DNA: TGCGCCAGCAGCCTCCTTGGCGGCACAGATACGCAGTATTTT; CDR3: CASSLLGGTDTQYF
D: -; V: TRBV7-9; size: -; J: TRBJ1-2; DNA: TGTGCCAGCAGTCAATCAGGGGAAGGTGGCTACACCTTC; CDR3: CASSQSGEGGYTF
D: -; V: TRBV30; size: -; J: TRBJ2-3; DNA: TGTGCCTGGAGGGATTCGGGACTGGGTAACACCTATACGCAGTATTTT; CDR3: CAWRDSGLGNTYTQYF
D: -; V: TRBV29-1; size: -; J: TRBJ1-4; DNA: TGCAGCGTTGAAGATCTTGAAAAACTGTTTTTT; CDR3: CSVEDLEKLFF